The next 27 T cell receptor beta chains were all read from a single sample in a study of CD8+ T cells in alopecia areata. Extraction and reverse transcription of RNA yielded cDNA as the sequencing template. Data came from immunoSEQ multiplex PCR; TCRdb stores just in-frame clones and leaves some out. Among some 200,000 clones listed, under 60% were seen once. Treatment denoted: oral pan-JAK inhibitor, 5-10 mg twice daily. The specimen comprised CD8+ T cells sorted from blood, sampled at week 24, from a patient treated with tofacitinib. All receptors come from a human donor with alopecia areata.

This chain's CDR3 is CAWSVGGTGLYQETQYF. CDR3 coding DNA: TGTGCCTGGAGTGTAGGGGGGACAGGACTTTACCAAGAGACCCAGTACTTC. V usage is TRBV30 and J usage is TRBJ2-5; 8 nucleotides agree with TRBD1. CDR1 and CDR2 (germline): GTSNPN, SVGIG (reference sequence). With 0 bases clipped from V and 0 bases from J, the junction kept 9 bases outside the gene matches. This CDR3 has 17 residues.

This clone was seen a few times. The J gene is TRBJ2-1, the V gene TRBV27; weak D call: TRBD2 (6 bases). The CDR3 extends over 17 amino acids. Germline CDR1 reads MNHEY; CDR2 reads SMNVEV (reference sequence). V was pared by 5 bases and J by 0 bases, with 17 bases between. CDR3: CASSPSRAGSSYNEQFF. The CDR3, as DNA: TGTGCCAGCAGTCCCTCCCGCGCCGGGAGCTCCTACAATGAGCAGTTCTTC.

The chain carries TRBV10-3 and TRBJ2-5; the match to TRBD2 covers 10 bases. Germline-derived CDR1 and CDR2 are ENHRY and SYGVKD. CDR3 length equals 15 residues. V gave up 7 bases and J gave up 5 bases; unmatched junction bases: 10. The DNA of the CDR3 is TGTGCCATCAAAGTGGAGCGGGGGGGTGCGGAGACCCAGTACTTC. This gives the protein CAIKVERGGAETQYF.

The V call is TRBV13, the J call TRBJ1-1; TRBD1 is a possible D gene (6 bases). CDR1 is PRHDT, CDR2 FYEKMQ, per germline (reference sequence). The CDR3 has 14 amino acids. With 4 bases removed from V and 1 base from J, the gap between germline ends came to 10 bases. This CDR3 reads CASSSPTGNTEAFF. The CDR3 nucleotides are TGTGCCAGCAGCTCTCCGACAGGGAACACTGAAGCTTTCTTT.

The genes are TRBV7-2 and TRBJ1-5, with 7 bases identical to TRBD1. Germline CDR1 reads SGHTA; CDR2 reads FQGNSA. V shed 3 bases and J 6 bases; nucleotides not matched to a gene: 2. The CDR3 runs to 13 residues. CDR3 sequence: CASSLTGPQPQHF. The CDR3 nucleotides are TGTGCCAGCAGCTTGACAGGGCCTCAGCCCCAGCATTTT.

The V call is TRBV27, the J call TRBJ1-5, with D uncertain. V lost 6 bases to trimming and J lost 3 bases, with 15 bases between them. CDR3 length: 15 residues. Germline V gene data show CDR1 as MNHEY and CDR2 as SMNVEV (reference sequence). The CDR3 nucleotides are TGTGCCAGCAGCCCTTCGGGTGTCATCAATCAGCCCCAGCATTTT. As protein: CASSPSGVINQPQHF.

The chain joins TRBV2 to TRBJ2-7; unclear D gene. The CDR3 covers 11 residues. V dropped 8 bases and J dropped 2 bases, with 7 bases sitting between them. Looked up from germline, CDR1 is SNHLY and CDR2 is FYNNEI. The CDR3 loop reads CASAGAYEQYF. CDR3 bases: TGTGCCAGCGCAGGAGCCTACGAGCAGTACTTC.

The chain combines TRBV7-2 with TRBJ2-7, with a possible D match to TRBD2 (5 bases). Germline V CDR1 and CDR2: SGHTA, FQGNSA. The CDR3 has 17 amino acids. V gave up 4 bases and J gave up 0 bases, with 19 bases separating them. The CDR3 DNA reads TGTGCCAGCAGCTCGCCATATGGACCGAGGGACTCCTACGAGCAGTACTTC. It codes for CASSSPYGPRDSYEQYF.

The rearrangement uses TRBV27 and TRBJ1-2; D is uncertain. This CDR3 is built from 13 residues. Trimming cost V 5 bases and J 5 bases, with 12 bases left between them. Germline CDR1 is MNHEY and CDR2 is SMNVEV (reference sequence). CDR3 in DNA: TGTGCCAGCAGTCCAACCGTGGATTATGGCTACACCTTC. It yields the protein CASSPTVDYGYTF.

The chain recombines TRBV4-1 with TRBJ2-3; 8 positions match TRBD2. The V and J ends lost 3 bases and 4 bases, in that order; junction bases with no gene match: 12. The CDR3 is 17 amino acids. Germline CDR1 and CDR2: MGHRA and YSYEKL. CDR3 loop: CASSQREAGALPDTQYF. CDR3 in DNA: TGCGCCAGCAGCCAGCGTGAAGCGGGGGCCCTCCCAGATACGCAGTATTTT.

This clone was found a few times. This chain uses TRBV18 with TRBJ1-2; D not certain. Trimming left V 4 bases short and J 2 bases short, with 8 bases between. The CDR3 totals 13 residues. CDR1 is KGHSH and CDR2 is LQKENI in the germline V gene. The chain's CDR3 is CASSLEANYGYTF. The CDR3 DNA sequence: TGTGCCAGCTCACTAGAAGCGAACTATGGCTACACCTTC.

Here the CDR3 reads CASSSGQGTLLNYGYTF. In nucleotides, the CDR3 is TGTGCCAGCAGCTCGGGACAGGGGACCCTACTTAACTATGGCTACACCTTC. This chain uses TRBV7-9 with TRBJ1-2; 10 bases map to TRBD1. From germline, CDR1 is SEHNR and CDR2 FQNEAQ (reference sequence). CDR3 size: 17 residues. The V and J ends lost 4 bases and 1 base, in that order; junction bases with no gene match: 9.

CDR3 in DNA: TGCGCCAGCAGCCCGGAGGGGCGGAAGAACACTGAAGCTTTCTTT. This gives the protein CASSPEGRKNTEAFF. This chain joins TRBV5-1 and TRBJ1-1, with D tentatively TRBD1 (5 bases). This CDR3 is built from 15 residues. Germline-derived CDR1 and CDR2 are SGHRS and YFSETQ. V was cut by 4 bases and J by 1 base, with 14 bases left in between.

This clone was seen a few times. This chain uses TRBV18 with TRBJ2-5; the match to TRBD2 covers 9 bases. The CDR3 sequence is 15 residues long. V was pared by 1 base and J by 3 bases, with 3 bases of the junction left unmatched. Germline values: CDR1 KGHSH, CDR2 LQKENI. DNA of the CDR3: TGTGCCAGCTCACCACGTCGGACTAGCGAAGAGACCCAGTACTTC. Encoded protein: CASSPRRTSEETQYF.

J is TRBJ2-3 and V is TRBV5-1, with TRBD1 matching 9 bases. Looked up from germline, CDR1 is SGHRS and CDR2 is YFSETQ. V lost 0 bases and J lost 2; bases outside the gene matches: 7. This CDR3 region has 17 residues. In nucleotides, the CDR3 is TGCGCCAGCAGCTTGGTTGGGACAGGGATCGACACAGATACGCAGTATTTT. Translation: CASSLVGTGIDTDTQYF.

The chain joins TRBV29-1 to TRBJ1-2; D is undetermined. From germline, CDR1 is SQVTM and CDR2 ANQGSEA. Trimming took 4 bases from V and 12 from J, leaving 15 bases between them. This CDR3 contains 11 residues. This CDR3 reads CSVAAGEGHTF. Written as DNA, the CDR3 is TGCAGCGTTGCTGCTGGGGAGGGCCACACCTTC.

J is TRBJ2-4 and V is TRBV7-9; tentatively, D is TRBD1 or TRBD2 (5 bases each). Between the trimmed V and J ends, which lost 3 bases and 6 bases, there was a span of 12 bases. The CDR3 totals 14 residues. CDR1 is SEHNR and CDR2 is FQNEAQ in the germline V gene (reference sequence). This chain's CDR3 is CASSFEGTANIQYF. The DNA of the CDR3 is TGTGCCAGCAGCTTCGAGGGGACGGCAAACATTCAGTACTTC.

V is TRBV9 and J is TRBJ2-4; 7 positions agree with TRBD1. There are 20 residues in the CDR3. The germline V gene encodes CDR1 SGDLS and CDR2 YYNGEE. V trimming: 4 bases; J trimming: 0 bases; junction bases outside the gene matches: 19. The chain's CDR3 is CASSPRQGTFSHLAKNIQYF. CDR3 DNA sequence: TGTGCCAGCAGCCCGCGACAGGGTACCTTCTCTCACCTAGCCAAAAACATTCAGTACTTC.

This clone was seen only a few times. The chain joins TRBV15 to TRBJ2-5; D unclear. V was cut by 1 base and J by 5 bases, with 17 bases left in between. The germline gives CDR1 LNHNV, CDR2 YYDKDF (reference sequence). This CDR3 is built from 16 residues. The CDR3: CATSRVPERLGETQYF. The DNA for the CDR3 is TGTGCCACCAGCAGAGTTCCAGAGAGGTTGGGTGAGACCCAGTACTTC.

The V gene is TRBV29-1, the J gene TRBJ2-7, with D perhaps matching TRBD1 (6 bases). CDR1 is SQVTM and CDR2 is ANQGSEA in the germline V gene. V lost 6 bases and J 3 bases, leaving 15 bases between the germline ends. The CDR3 runs to 13 residues. CDR3 DNA sequence: TGCAGCGTGACCACAGGGTCCGACTACGAGCAGTACTTC. Protein product: CSVTTGSDYEQYF.

There are a few counts of this clone. In nucleotides, the CDR3 is TGTGCCAGCAGCTTAGGCGGAGAGGGTAACCAGCCCCAGCATTTT. Its translation: CASSLGGEGNQPQHF. J is TRBJ1-5 and V is TRBV13, with unresolved D. V lost 0 bases, J lost 7 bases, and 13 bases lay in between. The CDR3 loop spans 15 amino acids. Germline V gives CDR1 PRHDT, CDR2 FYEKMQ (reference sequence).

The rearrangement links TRBV7-9 to TRBJ2-5; 10 bases line up with TRBD1. Trimming at V came to 4 bases and at J to 5 bases, leaving 10 bases not matched to a gene. Germline V gene data show CDR1 as SEHNR and CDR2 as FQNEAQ (reference sequence). CDR3 length: 16 residues. CDR3 sequence (DNA): TGTGCCAGCAGCTCGGAAGGACAGGGGGAAAGGGAGACCCAGTACTTC. Translated, it gives CASSSEGQGERETQYF.

The chain combines TRBV2 with TRBJ1-1, with a weak D call TRBD1 (5 bases). V lost 4 bases and J lost 4, with 7 bases in between. Looked up from germline, CDR1 is SNHLY and CDR2 is FYNNEI. This CDR3 contains 12 residues. The CDR3 region is CASSGGGTEAFF. DNA of the CDR3: TGTGCCAGCAGTGGGGGGGGCACTGAAGCTTTCTTT.

This clone occurred a few times. This sequence joins TRBV30 and TRBJ1-2, with 7 bases aligning to TRBD1. V was clipped by 3 bases and J by 10 bases; unmatched bases: 11. The CDR3 is made up of 13 amino acids. In germline, CDR1 is GTSNPN, CDR2 SVGIG (reference sequence). The CDR3: CAWSPGGTYIYTF. DNA for the CDR3: TGTGCCTGGAGCCCAGGGGGTACCTATATCTACACCTTC. Combining the CDR3 with reference TRBV30 and TRBJ1-2 gives the whole variable domain SQTIHQWPATLVQPVGSPLSLECTVEGTSNPNLYWYRQAAGRGLQLLFYSVGIGQISSEVPQNLSASRPQDRQFILSSKKLLLSDSGFYLCAWSPGGTYIYTFGSGTRLTVV.

The J gene is TRBJ1-1, the V gene TRBV7-9; 12 nucleotides agree with TRBD1. Germline CDR1 and CDR2: SEHNR and FQNEAQ (reference sequence). This CDR3 comprises 16 residues. Trimming took 5 bases from V and 5 from J; bases not matched to a gene: 9. Here the CDR3 reads CASSQTRDRGRTEAFF. CDR3 coding DNA: TGTGCCAGCAGCCAGACCCGGGACAGGGGGCGTACTGAAGCTTTCTTT.

Only a few counts were recorded for this clone. The chain uses TRBV7-9 and TRBJ2-1; 7 bases are shared with TRBD2. This CDR3 contains 15 residues. The germline V gene encodes CDR1 SEHNR and CDR2 FQNEAQ (reference sequence). The ends lost 5 bases at V and 2 bases at J; junction bases unmatched: 6. CDR3 sequence reads: CASSPRGLAYNEQFF. CDR3 DNA: TGTGCCAGCAGCCCTAGAGGACTAGCCTACAATGAGCAGTTCTTC.

The table lists this clone with a few counts. This chain connects TRBV6-5 to TRBJ1-2, with TRBD1 as a possible D gene (5 bases). Germline CDR1 MNHEY, CDR2 SVGAGI. V was pared by 6 bases and J by 3 bases, with 11 bases between. The CDR3 contains 13 residues. CDR3 in DNA: TGTGCCAGCAGCCGCGGACAAGACTATGGCTACACCTTC. Encoded protein: CASSRGQDYGYTF.